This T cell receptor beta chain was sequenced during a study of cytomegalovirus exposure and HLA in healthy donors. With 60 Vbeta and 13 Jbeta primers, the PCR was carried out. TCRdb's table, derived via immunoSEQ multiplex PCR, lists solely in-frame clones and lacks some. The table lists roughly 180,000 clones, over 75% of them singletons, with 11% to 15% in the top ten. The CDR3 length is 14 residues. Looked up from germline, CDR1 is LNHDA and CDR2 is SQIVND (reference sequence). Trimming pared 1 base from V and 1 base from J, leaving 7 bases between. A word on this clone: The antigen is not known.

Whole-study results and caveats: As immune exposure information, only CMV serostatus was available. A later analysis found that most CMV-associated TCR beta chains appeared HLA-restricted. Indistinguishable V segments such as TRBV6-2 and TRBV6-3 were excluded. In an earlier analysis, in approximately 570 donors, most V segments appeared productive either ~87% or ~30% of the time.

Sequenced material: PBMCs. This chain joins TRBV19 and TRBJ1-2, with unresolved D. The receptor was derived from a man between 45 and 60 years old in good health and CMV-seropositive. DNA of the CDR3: TGTGCCAGTAGTATAGTTCCCAATAACTATGGCTACACCTTC. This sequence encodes CASSIVPNNYGYTF. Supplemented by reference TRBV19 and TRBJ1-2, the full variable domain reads DGGITQSPKYLFRKEGQNVTLSCEQNLNHDAMYWYRQDPGQGLRLIYYSQIVNDFQKGDIAEGYSVSREKKESFPLTVTSAQKNPTAFYLCASSIVPNNYGYTFGSGTRLTVV.